This TCR beta chain originates from a study of T-cell reconstitution after alpha-beta-depleted transplantation in children. Germline values: CDR1 GTSNPN, CDR2 SVGIG (reference sequence). The CDR3 consists of 15 residues. The V gene lost 0 bases and the J gene lost 0 bases, with 9 bases spanning the gap. Unique molecular identifiers tagged the TCRbeta library. TCRdb ran MiXCR on the PCR reads and lists one entry per CDR3 protein. This table has nearly 550,000 distinct CDR3 sequences, roughly 18% appearing once. The material was PBMCs from the stem cell graft donor, obtained from the stem cell graft. The receptor's source is a human donor who donated a stem cell graft to a child with acute lymphoblastic leukemia. V is TRBV30 and J is TRBJ1-3; D is unclear. The CDR3 spells CAWSVQRASGNTIYF. DNA for the CDR3: TGTGCCTGGAGTGTACAACGGGCCTCTGGAAACACCATATATTTT.